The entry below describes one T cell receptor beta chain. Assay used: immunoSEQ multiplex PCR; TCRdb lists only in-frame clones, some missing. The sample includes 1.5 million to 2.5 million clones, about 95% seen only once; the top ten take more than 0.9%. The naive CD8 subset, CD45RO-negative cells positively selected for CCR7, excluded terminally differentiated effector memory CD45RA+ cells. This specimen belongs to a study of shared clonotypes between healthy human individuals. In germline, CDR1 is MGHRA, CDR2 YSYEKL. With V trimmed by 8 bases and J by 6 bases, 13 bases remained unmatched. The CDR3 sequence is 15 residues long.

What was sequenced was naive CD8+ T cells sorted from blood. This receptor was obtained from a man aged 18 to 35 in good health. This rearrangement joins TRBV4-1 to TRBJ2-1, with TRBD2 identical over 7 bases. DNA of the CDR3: TGCGCCAGCGGATCATTGGCGGGAGCATCCAATGAGCAGTTCTTC. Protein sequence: CASGSLAGASNEQFF.